The T cell receptor (beta chain) under discussion was sequenced for a study of blood T cell repertoires in COVID-19. Overall study context: From the United States, Italy and Spain came samples of acute and convalescent COVID-19. From T cells, B-cell-depleted T cells, or PBMCs came the material, which was cDNA or gDNA.

This clone turned up a few times. Trimming at V came to 2 bases and at J to 2 bases, leaving 9 bases not matched to a gene. The CDR3 covers 16 residues. Germline CDR1 is SEHNR and CDR2 is FQNEAQ (reference sequence). Living in about two dozen US areas, the participants were between roughly 18 and 90 years of age. Per the authors' pipeline: Amplification with reference gene primers provided the estimates of nucleated cell counts. Sequencing was performed with immunoSEQ multiplex PCR; in TCRdb, only in-frame clones are kept and a portion is missing. V, J and clone size are those of that table, while D and trimming were read from the DNA. This table holds some 320,000 clones, approximately 91% found once.

This chain connects TRBV7-9 to TRBJ2-7, with TRBD2 matching 7 bases. This TCR was sampled from a woman between 25 and 40 years old who had been exposed to COVID-19. The source material was PBMCs or T cells enriched from blood (not recorded which). CDR3 sequence: CASSLLRAGETYEQYF. In DNA, the CDR3 is TGTGCCAGCAGCTTATTGCGGGCGGGGGAAACCTACGAGCAGTACTTC.